These 5 T cell receptor beta chains share one sample of origin, sequenced in a study of blood T cells in healthy people across ages. Sample-barcoded 5' priming and a J-beta primer mix drove a second PCR of roughly 6 to 12 cycles. Via MiXCR, TCRdb re-called the 5' RACE reads, giving one row per CDR3 protein. Altogether fewer than 1.5 million distinct CDR3 sequences are present, around 39% being singletons, with the ten largest covering 7.9%. Specimen: blood. The receptors were sampled from a woman younger than 30 in good health.

This clonotype was counted between two and nine times. This chain uses TRBV6-1 with TRBJ1-2; D uncertain. The CDR3 totals 15 residues. Germline V gene sequence: CDR1 MNHNS, CDR2 SASEGT. The V end was cut by 6 bases, the J end by 0 bases, with 14 bases between. CDR3 amino acids: CASSPNYRPNYGYTF. The CDR3 region has the DNA TGTGCCAGCAGCCCCAATTACAGACCTAACTATGGCTACACCTTC.

The chain recombines TRBV20-1 with TRBJ1-1, with D uncertain. With 6 bases removed from V and 0 bases from J, the gap between germline ends came to 14 bases. The CDR3 totals 14 residues. CDR1 is DFQATT, CDR2 SNEGSKA, per germline (reference sequence). This CDR3 reads CSALALGLNTEAFF. In DNA form, the CDR3 reads TGCAGTGCCCTAGCTTTGGGGTTGAACACTGAAGCTTTCTTT.

This clonotype has a handful of counts. J is TRBJ1-1 and V is TRBV4-1; 8 bases are shared with TRBD1. The CDR3 totals 16 residues. The junction had 15 bases not matched to a gene; V was cut back by 6 bases and J by 6 bases. Per the germline V gene, CDR1 is MGHRA and CDR2 is YSYEKL. The CDR3, as DNA: TGCGCCAGCAGTCCGTTTGTAGGGCCAGGGGGCTCTGAAGCTTTCTTT. It specifies CASSPFVGPGGSEAFF.

The genes are TRBV12-3 or TRBV12-4 and TRBJ1-1, with D uncertain. V lost 7 bases, J lost 1 base, and 13 bases lay in between. The CDR3 contains 14 residues. The CDR3 DNA is TGTGCCAGCAACCCTTTTGCCCCGAACACTGAAGCTTTCTTT. Translation gives CASNPFAPNTEAFF.

The chain carries TRBV20-1 and TRBJ1-2; D is unresolved. The CDR3 is 13 residues long. CDR1 is DFQATT, CDR2 SNEGSKA, per germline (reference sequence). V lost 5 bases to trimming and J lost 1 base, with 11 bases between them. This CDR3 reads CSAPKDGNYGYTF. The CDR3, as DNA: TGCAGTGCTCCCAAGGACGGTAACTATGGCTACACCTTC.